At least ten counts were recorded for the clone carrying this T cell receptor (beta chain). Its antigen is currently unknown. The length of the CDR3 is 15 residues. V lost 0 bases to trimming and J lost 2 bases, with 12 bases between them. In germline, CDR1 is SGHKS, CDR2 YYEKEE (reference sequence). Researchers amplified the TCR beta CDR3 regions from RNA transcripts. The HTBI set primed first-round TCR CDR3 RT-PCR. TCRdb called the multiplex PCR reads again in MiXCR, with one record for every CDR3 protein. The sample carries hundreds of thousands of distinct CDR3 sequences, roughly 15% recorded once. This specimen belongs to a study of T cells in Graves' hyperthyroidism and ophthalmopathy. Overall study findings and caveats: Most expanded thyroid clonotypes above 0.001 recurred in blood.

The chain combines TRBV5-5 with TRBJ2-7; D is uncertain. The receptor was derived from a woman between 18 and 29 years old with Graves' ophthalmopathy. Sequences were obtained from blood. CDR3 nucleotides: TGTGCCAGCAGCTTGGCCTTTCAGGCAACCTACGAGCAGTACTTC. As protein: CASSLAFQATYEQYF.